These T cell receptor beta chains were read from a single sample in a study of immune evolution from preneoplasia to lung adenocarcinoma. The assay was immunoSEQ multiplex PCR, and TCRdb's table has in-frame clones only and misses some. Here the sample spans thousands of clones, 80% to 90% being singletons. The sample was FFPE atypical adenomatous hyperplasia tissue from the lung. The source is a person aged 70 to 80 with lung adenocarcinoma. Both conserved end residues are trimmed from each CDR3. Rows may omit the clone size; those that give it use once, few, many or a size class.

v_gene	abundance	j_gene	CDR3aa
TRBV7-4	.	TRBJ1-1	ASSLAAGHPWTEAF
TRBV2	.	TRBJ2-5	ASSEVLETQY
TRBV7-9	once	TRBJ2-5	ASSLLSQETQY
TRBV7-9	.	TRBJ1-2	ASSLHAGYT
TRBV6-4	.	TRBJ2-3	ASSDTSGSGDTQY
TRBV11-2	.	TRBJ2-3	ASSPGADTQY
TRBV7-2	few	TRBJ2-3	ASSLGVQLNTQY
TRBV11-1	.	TRBJ1-3	ASSLPVYGLPPYTIY
TRBV7-9	.	TRBJ2-7	ASSLTGGTYEQY
TRBV7-2	.	TRBJ2-1	ASSPPGDFYNEQF
TRBV12-5	.	TRBJ2-3	ASALGGLEQGSGTDTQY
TRBV23-1	.	TRBJ1-2	ASSQSGRGHWYGYT
TRBV27	.	TRBJ1-2	ASIFKMNGNYGYT
TRBV6-5	.	TRBJ2-6	ASRGHSGANVLT
TRBV6-5	once	TRBJ2-7	ASTGQGTLYEQY
TRBV6-1	few	TRBJ2-1	ASSVRQGALYNEQF
TRBV25-1	.	TRBJ1-1	ASSVKGSLNTEAF
TRBV6-4	.	TRBJ2-1	ASSDSAGGYNEQF